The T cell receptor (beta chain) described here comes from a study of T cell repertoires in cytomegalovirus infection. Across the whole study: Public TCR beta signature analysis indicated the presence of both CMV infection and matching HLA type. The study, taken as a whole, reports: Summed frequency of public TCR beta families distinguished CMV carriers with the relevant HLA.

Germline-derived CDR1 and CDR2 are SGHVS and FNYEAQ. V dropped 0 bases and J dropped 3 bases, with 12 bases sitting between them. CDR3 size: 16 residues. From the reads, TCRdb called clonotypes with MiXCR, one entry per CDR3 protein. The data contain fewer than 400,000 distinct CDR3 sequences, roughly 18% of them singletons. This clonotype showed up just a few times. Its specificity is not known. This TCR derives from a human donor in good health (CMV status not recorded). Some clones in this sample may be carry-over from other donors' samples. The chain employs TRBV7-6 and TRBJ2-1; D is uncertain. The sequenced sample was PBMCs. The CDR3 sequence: CASSLAVSADYNEQFF. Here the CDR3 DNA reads TGTGCCAGCAGCTTAGCGGTCAGCGCCGACTACAATGAGCAGTTCTTC. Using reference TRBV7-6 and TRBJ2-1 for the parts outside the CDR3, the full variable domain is GAGVSQSPRYKVTKRGQDVALRCDPISGHVSLYWYRQALGQGPEFLTYFNYEAQQDKSGLPNDRFSAERPEGSISTLTIQRTEQRDSAMYRCASSLAVSADYNEQFFGPGTRLTVL.